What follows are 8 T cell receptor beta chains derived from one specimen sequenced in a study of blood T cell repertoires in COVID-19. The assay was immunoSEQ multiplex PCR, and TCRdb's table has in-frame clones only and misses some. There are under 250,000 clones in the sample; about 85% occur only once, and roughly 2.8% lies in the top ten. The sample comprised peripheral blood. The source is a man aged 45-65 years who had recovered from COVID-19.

The CDR3 spells CATSRDWGPQETQYF. The CDR3 bases are TGTGCCACCAGCAGAGACTGGGGGCCTCAAGAGACCCAGTACTTC. The chain employs TRBV15 and TRBJ2-5, with a tentative D call TRBD1 (6 bases). In germline, CDR1 is LNHNV, CDR2 YYDKDF (reference sequence). With 0 bases removed from V and 2 bases from J, the gap between germline ends came to 10 bases. The CDR3 length is 15 residues.

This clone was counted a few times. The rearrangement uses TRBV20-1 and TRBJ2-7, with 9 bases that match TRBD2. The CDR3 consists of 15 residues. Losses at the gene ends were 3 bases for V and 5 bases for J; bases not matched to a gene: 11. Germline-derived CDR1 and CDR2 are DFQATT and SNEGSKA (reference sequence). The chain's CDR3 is CSASSWTSALNEQYF. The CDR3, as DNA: TGCAGTGCTAGTTCCTGGACTAGCGCCCTCAACGAGCAGTACTTC.

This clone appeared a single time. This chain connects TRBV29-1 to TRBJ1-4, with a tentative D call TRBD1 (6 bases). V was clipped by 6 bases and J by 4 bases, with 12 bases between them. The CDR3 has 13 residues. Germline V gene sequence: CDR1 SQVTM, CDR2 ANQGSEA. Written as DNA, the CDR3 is TGCAGCGTGACGAGGACAGATAATGAAAAACTGTTTTTT. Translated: CSVTRTDNEKLFF.

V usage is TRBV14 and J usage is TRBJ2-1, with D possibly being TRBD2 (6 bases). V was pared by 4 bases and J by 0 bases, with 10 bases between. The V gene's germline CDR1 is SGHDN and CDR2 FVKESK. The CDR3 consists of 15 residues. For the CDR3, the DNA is TGTGCCAGCAGCCGGGCGGGGAGCTCCTACAATGAGCAGTTCTTC. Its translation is CASSRAGSSYNEQFF.

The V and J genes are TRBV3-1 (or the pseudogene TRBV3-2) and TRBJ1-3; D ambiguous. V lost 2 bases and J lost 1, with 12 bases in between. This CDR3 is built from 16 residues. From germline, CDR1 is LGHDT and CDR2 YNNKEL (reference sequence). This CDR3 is CASSQRGVSSGNTIYF. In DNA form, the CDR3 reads TGTGCCAGCAGCCAAAGAGGCGTCAGTTCTGGAAACACCATATATTTT.

CDR3 protein: CASRTSGPGDTQYF. The CDR3, as DNA: TGTGCCAGCAGGACTAGCGGGCCAGGGGATACGCAGTATTTT. The J gene is TRBJ2-3, the V gene TRBV11-2, with TRBD2 matching over 10 bases. The CDR3 consists of 14 residues. Germline CDR1 is SGHAT and CDR2 is FQNNGV. The V and J ends lost 6 bases and 6 bases, in that order; junction bases with no gene match: 6.

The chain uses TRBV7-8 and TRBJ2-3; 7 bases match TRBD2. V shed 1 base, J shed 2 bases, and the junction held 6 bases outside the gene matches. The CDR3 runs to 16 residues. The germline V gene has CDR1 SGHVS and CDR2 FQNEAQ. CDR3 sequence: CASSLGVLAVTDTQYF. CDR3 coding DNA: TGTGCCAGCAGCTTAGGCGTCCTAGCGGTCACAGATACGCAGTATTTT.

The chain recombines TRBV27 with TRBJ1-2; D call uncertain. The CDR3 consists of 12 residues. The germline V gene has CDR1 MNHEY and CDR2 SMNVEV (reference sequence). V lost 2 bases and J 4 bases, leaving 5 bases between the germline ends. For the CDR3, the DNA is TGTGCCAGCAGTTTACGGGGCTATGGCTACACCTTC. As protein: CASSLRGYGYTF.